Presented here are 13 T cell receptor beta chains from one specimen sequenced in a study of beta chain features in type 1 diabetes. Sequencing targeted expressed TCRB transcripts, as all isolated RNA had been reverse transcribed. Clones were read by immunoSEQ multiplex PCR, and TCRdb kept only the in-frame ones, dropping some. The repertoire holds more than 350,000 clones, with 9.5% to 12% as singletons. Sequenced input: naive CD4+ T cells from blood. Every receptor here comes from a woman under 30 in good health.

The rearrangement links TRBV4-2 to TRBJ2-7; 10 bases match TRBD2. The trim removed 0 bases at V and 6 bases at J, leaving 5 bases unmatched. CDR3 length: 15 residues. Germline V gene data show CDR1 as LGHNA and CDR2 as YNFKEQ. CDR3 amino acids: CASSQDSGGSTEQYF. The DNA for the CDR3 is TGTGCCAGCAGCCAAGATAGCGGGGGGAGTACCGAGCAGTACTTC.

V gene TRBV9 combines with J gene TRBJ2-1; D call uncertain. V shed 4 bases and J shed 3 bases, with 8 bases lying between them. CDR1 and CDR2 from the germline V gene are SGDLS and YYNGEE. The CDR3 sequence is 13 residues long. CDR3 region: CASSTLSYNEQFF. The CDR3 DNA sequence: TGTGCCAGCAGCACTCTCAGCTACAATGAGCAGTTCTTC.

This clone was found a few times. The chain couples TRBV11-2 to TRBJ2-3, with D perhaps matching TRBD2 (6 bases). With 4 bases removed from V and 4 bases from J, the gap between germline ends came to 12 bases. There are 14 residues in the CDR3. Germline V gene lookup returns CDR1 SGHAT and CDR2 FQNNGV. CDR3 coding DNA: TGTGCCAGCAGCTCTCCGACTAGTGCAGATACGCAGTATTTT. Its translation: CASSSPTSADTQYF.

This clone appeared a few times. The chain employs TRBV10-3 and TRBJ2-1; D gene uncertain. Deletions cut 8 bases from V and 8 bases from J, with 13 bases between. CDR3 length equals 12 residues. CDR1 ENHRY and CDR2 SYGVKD come from the germline V gene. The CDR3 protein is CAISPSSDEQFF. CDR3 nucleotide sequence: TGTGCCATCTCTCCTTCGAGTGATGAGCAGTTCTTC.

V usage is TRBV7-3 and J usage is TRBJ2-7; a possible D gene is TRBD2 (6 bases). The CDR3 consists of 14 residues. Trimming shortened V by 5 bases and J by 5 bases, and 16 bases separated the two germline ends. The germline V gene encodes CDR1 SGHTA and CDR2 FQGTGA. The CDR3 is CASSPSGLNDEQYF. The CDR3 DNA follows: TGTGCCAGCAGCCCCTCGGGACTTAACGACGAGCAGTACTTC.

CDR3 protein: CASTYGDWGQPQHF. The CDR3 bases are TGTGCCAGCACTTACGGGGATTGGGGTCAGCCCCAGCATTTT. The chain employs TRBV7-2 and TRBJ1-5; D is unclear. Germline-derived CDR1 and CDR2 are SGHTA and FQGNSA. The CDR3 spans 14 residues. The V end lost 7 bases, the J end lost 6 bases, and 16 bases lay between the germline ends.

The chain joins TRBV7-2 to TRBJ2-6; the match to TRBD1 covers 8 bases. The trim removed 5 bases at V and 2 bases at J, leaving 2 bases unmatched. Germline-derived CDR1 and CDR2 are SGHTA and FQGNSA. The CDR3 is made up of 15 amino acids. The CDR3 here is CASSLQGAGANVLTF. CDR3 nucleotides: TGTGCCAGCAGCCTACAGGGGGCTGGGGCCAACGTCCTGACTTTC.

This clone appeared a few times. Other DNA sequences from this sample encode an identical CDR3 as well. The chain is built from TRBV30 and TRBJ1-3; D unresolved. CDR3 size: 15 residues. Germline V gene sequence: CDR1 GTSNPN, CDR2 SVGIG (reference sequence). The V end was cut by 0 bases, the J end by 0 bases, with 9 bases between. The CDR3 spells CAWSVAGSSGNTIYF. CDR3 sequence (DNA): TGTGCCTGGAGTGTCGCCGGGAGCTCTGGAAACACCATATATTTT. Filled out from reference TRBV30 and TRBJ1-3, the complete variable domain reads SQTIHQWPATLVQPVGSPLSLECTVEGTSNPNLYWYRQAAGRGLQLLFYSVGIGQISSEVPQNLSASRPQDRQFILSSKKLLLSDSGFYLCAWSVAGSSGNTIYFGEGSWLTVV.

This clone has ten or more counts. The chain employs TRBV28 and TRBJ2-1; D might be TRBD2 (5 bases). There are 14 residues in the CDR3. The germline V and J ends were trimmed by 7 bases and 4 bases, with 14 bases remaining between them. The germline V gene has CDR1 MDHEN and CDR2 SYDVKM. The chain's CDR3 is CASTLPGSYNEQFF. CDR3 coding DNA: TGTGCCAGCACCCTCCCGGGGTCGTACAATGAGCAGTTCTTC.

The chain joins TRBV6-4 to TRBJ2-1; 9 nucleotides match TRBD2. Germline loops: CDR1 MRHNA, CDR2 SNTAGT. Trimming cost V 0 bases and J 6 bases; bases outside gene matches: 6. The CDR3 extends over 16 amino acids. CDR3 residues: CASSDSSAGGSNEQFF. The CDR3 coding sequence is TGTGCCAGCAGTGACTCTTCAGCGGGGGGCTCCAATGAGCAGTTCTTC.

This clone was counted only a few times. The V call is TRBV5-1, the J call TRBJ2-7; 7 bases line up with TRBD1. The germline V gene has CDR1 SGHRS and CDR2 YFSETQ. With 0 bases clipped from V and 5 bases from J, the junction kept 17 bases outside the gene matches. The CDR3 is 18 residues long. The CDR3 spells CASSLARDSLVRGNEQYF. The CDR3 DNA reads as TGCGCCAGCAGCTTGGCCCGGGACAGTCTGGTTCGCGGCAACGAGCAGTACTTC. Looking up the rest from reference TRBV5-1 and TRBJ2-7 gives the full variable domain: KAGVTQTPRYLIKTRGQQVTLSCSPISGHRSVSWYQQTPGQGLQFLFEYFSETQRNKGNFPGRFSGRQFSNSRSEMNVSTLELGDSALYLCASSLARDSLVRGNEQYFGPGTRLTVT.

In this sample, this clone turned up a few times. The gene calls are TRBV9 and TRBJ2-5; TRBD2 agrees at 10 bases. J was trimmed by 5 bases and V by 3 bases; bases with no gene match: 4. Per germline, CDR1 SGDLS and CDR2 YYNGEE. This CDR3 comprises 14 residues. The CDR3 DNA is TGTGCCAGCAGCGCGAGCGGGAGGGTTGAGACCCAGTACTTC. Translating gives CASSASGRVETQYF.

Written as DNA, the CDR3 is TGTGCCAGCAGCTTAATCCCCGGGACTAGCGGGAGAAGACGAGAGACCCAGTACTTC. This translates into CASSLIPGTSGRRRETQYF. The rearrangement uses TRBV11-2 and TRBJ2-5; TRBD2 matches at 14 bases. The CDR3 is 19 amino acids. Per germline, CDR1 SGHAT and CDR2 FQNNGV. The V and J ends lost 2 bases and 4 bases, in that order; junction bases with no gene match: 12.